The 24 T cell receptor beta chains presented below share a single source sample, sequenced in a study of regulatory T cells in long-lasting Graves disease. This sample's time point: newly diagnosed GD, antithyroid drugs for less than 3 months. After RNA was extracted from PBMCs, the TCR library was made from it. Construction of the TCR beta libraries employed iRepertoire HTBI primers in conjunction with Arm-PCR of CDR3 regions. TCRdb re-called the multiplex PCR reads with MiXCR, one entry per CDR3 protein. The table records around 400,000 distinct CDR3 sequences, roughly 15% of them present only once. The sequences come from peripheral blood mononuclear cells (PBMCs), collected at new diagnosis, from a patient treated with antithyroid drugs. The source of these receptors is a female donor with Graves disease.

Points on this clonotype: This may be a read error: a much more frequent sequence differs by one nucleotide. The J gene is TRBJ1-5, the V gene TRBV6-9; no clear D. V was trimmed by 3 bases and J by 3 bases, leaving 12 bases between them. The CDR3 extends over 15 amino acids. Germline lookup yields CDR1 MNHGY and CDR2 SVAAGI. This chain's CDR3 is CASSYAGDNNQPQHF. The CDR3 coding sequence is TGTGCCAGCAGTTACGCCGGAGATAACAATCAGCCCCAGCATTTT.

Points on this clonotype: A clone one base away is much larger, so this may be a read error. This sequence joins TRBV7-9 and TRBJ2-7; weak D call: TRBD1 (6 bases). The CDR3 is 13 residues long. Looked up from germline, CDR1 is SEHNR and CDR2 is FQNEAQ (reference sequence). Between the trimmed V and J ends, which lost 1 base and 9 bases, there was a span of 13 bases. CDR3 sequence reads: CASSLGGLNRQYF. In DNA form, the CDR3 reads TGTGCCAGCAGCTTAGGGGGGCTGAACAGGCAGTACTTC.

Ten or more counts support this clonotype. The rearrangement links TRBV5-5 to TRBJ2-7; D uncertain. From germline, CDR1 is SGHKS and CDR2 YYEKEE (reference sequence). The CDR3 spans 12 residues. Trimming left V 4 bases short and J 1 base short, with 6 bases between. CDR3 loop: CASSPISYEQYF. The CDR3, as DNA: TGTGCCAGCAGCCCGATTTCCTACGAGCAGTACTTC.

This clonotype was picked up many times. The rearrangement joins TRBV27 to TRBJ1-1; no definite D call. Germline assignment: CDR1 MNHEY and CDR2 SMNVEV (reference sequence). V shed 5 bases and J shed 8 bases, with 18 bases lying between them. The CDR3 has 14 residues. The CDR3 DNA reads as TGTGCCAGCAGTCCCTCGGGAGGAACCTCAGAAGCTTTCTTT. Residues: CASSPSGGTSEAFF.

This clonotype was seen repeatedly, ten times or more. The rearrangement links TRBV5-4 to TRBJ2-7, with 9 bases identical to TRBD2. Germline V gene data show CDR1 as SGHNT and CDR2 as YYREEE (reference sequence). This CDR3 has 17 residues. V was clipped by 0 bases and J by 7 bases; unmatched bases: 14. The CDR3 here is CASSLDISGGIYEEQYF. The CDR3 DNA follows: TGTGCCAGCAGCTTGGATATTAGCGGGGGTATCTACGAGGAGCAGTACTTC.

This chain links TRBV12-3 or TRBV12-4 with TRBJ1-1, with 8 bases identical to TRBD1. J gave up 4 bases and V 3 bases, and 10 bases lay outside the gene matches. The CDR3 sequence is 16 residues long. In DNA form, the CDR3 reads TGTGCCAGCAGTTTTGTGGGTCTTACAGGGGGCACTGAAGCTTTCTTT. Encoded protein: CASSFVGLTGGTEAFF.

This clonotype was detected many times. The CDR3 bases are TGTGCCAGCAGCCTCAGCGATTACGAGCAGTACTTC. Residues: CASSLSDYEQYF. The V call is TRBV28, the J call TRBJ2-7; no firm D call. This CDR3 region has 12 residues. V was clipped by 6 bases and J by 4 bases, with 10 bases between them. Germline CDR1 MDHEN, CDR2 SYDVKM.

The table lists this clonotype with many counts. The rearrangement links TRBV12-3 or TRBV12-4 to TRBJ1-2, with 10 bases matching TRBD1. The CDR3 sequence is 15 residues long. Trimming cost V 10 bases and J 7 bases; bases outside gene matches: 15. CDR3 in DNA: TGTGCCACCGGGGACAGGGGAATATCAACGGTTGGCTACACCTTC. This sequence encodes CATGDRGISTVGYTF.

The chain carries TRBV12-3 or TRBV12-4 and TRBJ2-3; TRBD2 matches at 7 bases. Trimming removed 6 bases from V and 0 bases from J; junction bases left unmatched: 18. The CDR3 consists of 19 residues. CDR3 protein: CASSGTGTTGSPSTDTQYF. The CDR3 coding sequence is TGTGCCAGCAGCGGAACCGGGACTACCGGATCCCCTAGCACAGATACGCAGTATTTT.

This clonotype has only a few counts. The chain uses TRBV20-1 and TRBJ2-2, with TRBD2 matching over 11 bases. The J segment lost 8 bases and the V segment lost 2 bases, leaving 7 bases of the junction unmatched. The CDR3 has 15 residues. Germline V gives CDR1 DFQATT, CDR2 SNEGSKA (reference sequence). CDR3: CSARNSGRGLGELFF. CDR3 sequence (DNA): TGCAGTGCTAGAAATAGCGGGAGGGGGTTAGGGGAGCTGTTTTTT.

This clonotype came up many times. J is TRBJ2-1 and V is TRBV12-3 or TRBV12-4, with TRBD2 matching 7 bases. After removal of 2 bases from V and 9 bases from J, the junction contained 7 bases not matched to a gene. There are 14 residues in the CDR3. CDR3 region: CASSLLAAAGEQFF. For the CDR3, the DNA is TGTGCCAGCAGTTTACTAGCGGCTGCAGGTGAGCAGTTCTTC.

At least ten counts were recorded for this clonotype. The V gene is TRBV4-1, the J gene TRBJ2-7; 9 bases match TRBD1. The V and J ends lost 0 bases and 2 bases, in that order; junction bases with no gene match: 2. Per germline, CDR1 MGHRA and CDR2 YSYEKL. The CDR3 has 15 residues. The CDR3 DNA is TGCGCCAGCAGCCAAGAGGGGACAGGGCCCTACGAGCAGTACTTC. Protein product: CASSQEGTGPYEQYF.

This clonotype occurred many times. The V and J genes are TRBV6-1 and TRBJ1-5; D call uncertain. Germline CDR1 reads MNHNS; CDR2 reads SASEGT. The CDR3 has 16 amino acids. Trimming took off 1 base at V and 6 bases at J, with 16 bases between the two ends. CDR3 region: CASSEVGGEVGQPQHF. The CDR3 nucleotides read TGTGCCAGCAGTGAAGTGGGTGGGGAGGTCGGTCAGCCCCAGCATTTT.

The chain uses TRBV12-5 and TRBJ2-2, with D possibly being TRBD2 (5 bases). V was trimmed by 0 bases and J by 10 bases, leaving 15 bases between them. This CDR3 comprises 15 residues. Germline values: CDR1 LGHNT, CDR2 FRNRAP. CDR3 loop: CASGLVVWGSAELFF. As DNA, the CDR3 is TGTGCTAGTGGTTTGGTGGTCTGGGGTAGCGCGGAGCTGTTTTTT.

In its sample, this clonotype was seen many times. The DNA for the CDR3 is TGCGCCAGCGGAAATAGGGACAGGGTGAGCACAGATACGCAGTATTTT. It specifies CASGNRDRVSTDTQYF. This chain uses TRBV4-1 with TRBJ2-3; TRBD1 matches at 9 bases. Trimming took 8 bases from V and 0 from J; bases not matched to a gene: 9. This CDR3 has 16 residues. Looked up from germline, CDR1 is MGHRA and CDR2 is YSYEKL.

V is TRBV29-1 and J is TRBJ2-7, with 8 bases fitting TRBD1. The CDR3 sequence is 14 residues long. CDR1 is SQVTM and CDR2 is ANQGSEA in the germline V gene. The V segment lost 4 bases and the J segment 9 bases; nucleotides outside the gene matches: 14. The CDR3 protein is CSVGRQGASRGQYF. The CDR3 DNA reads TGCAGCGTTGGGCGGCAGGGGGCCAGCCGGGGGCAGTACTTC.

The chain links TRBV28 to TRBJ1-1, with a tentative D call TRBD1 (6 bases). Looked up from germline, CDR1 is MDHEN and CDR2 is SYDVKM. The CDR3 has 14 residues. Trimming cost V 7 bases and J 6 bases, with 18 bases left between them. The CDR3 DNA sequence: TGTGCCAGCAATGATAGGGGGGCGGACGCTGAAGCTTTCTTT. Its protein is CASNDRGADAEAFF.

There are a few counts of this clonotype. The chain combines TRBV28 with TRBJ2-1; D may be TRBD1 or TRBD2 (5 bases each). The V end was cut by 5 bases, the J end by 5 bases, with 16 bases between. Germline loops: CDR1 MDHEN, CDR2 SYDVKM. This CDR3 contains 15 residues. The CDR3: CASSLGTLGNNEQFF. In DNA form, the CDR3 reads TGTGCCAGCAGTCTCGGGACCCTAGGGAACAATGAGCAGTTCTTC.

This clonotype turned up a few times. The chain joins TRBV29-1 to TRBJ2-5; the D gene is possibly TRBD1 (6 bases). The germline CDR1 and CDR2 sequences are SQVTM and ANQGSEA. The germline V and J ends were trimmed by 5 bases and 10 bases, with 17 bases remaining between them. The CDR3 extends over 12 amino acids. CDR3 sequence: CSVPRTALDQYF. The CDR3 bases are TGCAGCGTTCCCCGGACAGCTCTTGACCAGTACTTC.

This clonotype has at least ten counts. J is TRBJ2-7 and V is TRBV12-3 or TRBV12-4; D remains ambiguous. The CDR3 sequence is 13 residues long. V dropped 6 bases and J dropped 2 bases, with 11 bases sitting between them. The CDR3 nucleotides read TGTGCCAGCAGCCCCCCCCGGACCTACGAGCAGTACTTC. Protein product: CASSPPRTYEQYF.

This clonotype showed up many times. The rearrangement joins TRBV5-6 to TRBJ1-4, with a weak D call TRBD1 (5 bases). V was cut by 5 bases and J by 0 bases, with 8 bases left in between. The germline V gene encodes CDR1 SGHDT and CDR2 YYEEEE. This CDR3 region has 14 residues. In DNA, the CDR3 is TGTGCCAGCAGTCGACAGCCAACTAATGAAAAACTGTTTTTT. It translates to CASSRQPTNEKLFF.

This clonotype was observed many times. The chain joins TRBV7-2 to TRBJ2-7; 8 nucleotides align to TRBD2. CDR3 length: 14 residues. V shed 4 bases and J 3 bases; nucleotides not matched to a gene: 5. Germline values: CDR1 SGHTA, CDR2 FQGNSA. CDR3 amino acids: CASSWLAGGYEQYF. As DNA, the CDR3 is TGTGCCAGCAGCTGGCTAGCGGGCGGCTACGAGCAGTACTTC.

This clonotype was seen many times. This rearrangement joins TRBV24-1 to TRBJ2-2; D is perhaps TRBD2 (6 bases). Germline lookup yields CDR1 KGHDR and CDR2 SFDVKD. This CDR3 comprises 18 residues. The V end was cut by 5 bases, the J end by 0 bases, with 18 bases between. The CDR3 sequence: CATSVFSSEGTNTGELFF. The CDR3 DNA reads TGTGCCACCAGTGTCTTTTCTTCGGAGGGTACGAACACCGGGGAGCTGTTTTTT.

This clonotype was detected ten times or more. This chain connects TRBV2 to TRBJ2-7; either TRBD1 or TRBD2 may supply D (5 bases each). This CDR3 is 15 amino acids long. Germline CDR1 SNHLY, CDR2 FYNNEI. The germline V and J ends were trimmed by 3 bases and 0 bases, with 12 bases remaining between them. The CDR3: CASSEVLGGSYEQYF. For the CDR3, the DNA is TGTGCCAGCAGTGAGGTGCTTGGGGGCTCCTACGAGCAGTACTTC.